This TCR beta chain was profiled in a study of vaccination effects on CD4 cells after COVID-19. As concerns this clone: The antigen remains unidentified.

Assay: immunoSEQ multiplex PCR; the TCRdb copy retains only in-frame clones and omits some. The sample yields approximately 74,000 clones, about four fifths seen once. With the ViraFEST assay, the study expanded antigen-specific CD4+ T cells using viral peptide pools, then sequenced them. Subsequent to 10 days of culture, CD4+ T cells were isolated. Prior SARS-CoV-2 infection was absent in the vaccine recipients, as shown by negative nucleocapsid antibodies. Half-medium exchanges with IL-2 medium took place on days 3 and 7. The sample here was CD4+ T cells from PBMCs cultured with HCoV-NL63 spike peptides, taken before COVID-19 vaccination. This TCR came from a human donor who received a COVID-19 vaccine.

CDR3 nucleotide sequence: TGTGCCAGCTCACCGATAAGACAGGGGGCCCCTGAAGCTTTCTTT. It specifies CASSPIRQGAPEAFF. The rearrangement links TRBV18 to TRBJ1-1; 10 bases agree with TRBD1. The CDR3 runs 15 residues. Germline V gene data show CDR1 as KGHSH and CDR2 as LQKENI. V shed 3 bases, J shed 6 bases, and the junction held 7 bases outside the gene matches. The variable domain in full, completed from reference TRBV18 and TRBJ1-1, reads NAGVMQNPRHLVRRRGQEARLRCSPMKGHSHVYWYRQLPEEGLKFMVYLQKENIIDESGMPKERFSAEFPKEGPSILRIQQVVRGDSAAYFCASSPIRQGAPEAFFGQGTRLTVV.